The sequence of this T cell receptor beta chain was determined in a study of blood T cell repertoires in COVID-19. Background on the study: The analysed material was cDNA or gDNA that came from T cells, B-cell-depleted T cells, or PBMCs.

In the original analysis: Amplification of reference gene primers was used by the study to estimate nucleated cell counts. Clones were sequenced by immunoSEQ multiplex PCR, and TCRdb holds only the in-frame ones, with some missing. The V and J calls and clone size are taken from that table; D and trimming were inferred from the DNA. This sample has a few hundred thousand clones, with 87% found just once. The germline gives CDR1 SEHNR, CDR2 FQNEAQ (reference sequence). Trimming removed 2 bases from V and 7 bases from J; junction bases left unmatched: 4. The CDR3 runs 14 residues. J is TRBJ1-4 and V is TRBV7-9; 7 nucleotides match TRBD1. The receptor's source is a man between 18 and 29 years old with active or convalescent COVID-19. Input material: peripheral blood. The CDR3 DNA reads TGTGCCAGCAGCTTATTGACAGGGAGTGAAAAACTGTTTTTT. Amino acid sequence: CASSLLTGSEKLFF.